This T cell receptor beta chain was captured in a study of beta chain features in type 1 diabetes. Each of the sorted populations had a purity greater than 95%. Expressed TCRB transcripts were sequenced, since all the RNA that had been isolated was reverse transcribed. Clones were sequenced by immunoSEQ multiplex PCR, and TCRdb holds only the in-frame ones, with some missing. This sample has a few hundred thousand clones, with roughly 17% found just once. Germline V lookup: CDR1 SGDLS, CDR2 YYNGEE. The CDR3 covers 14 residues. The V and J ends lost 0 bases and 5 bases respectively, with 11 bases between them. About this clone: The antigen is unknown.

Overall study findings and caveats: There was a moderate but significant shortening of TCRB CDR3s in all four CD4+ subsets of Type 1 diabetes patients.

Sequencing used naive CD4+ T cells from blood. The rearrangement links TRBV9 to TRBJ1-1, with D perhaps matching TRBD1 (5 bases). This clonotype was sampled from a man aged 30-40 years with type 1 diabetes. As DNA, the CDR3 is TGTGCCAGCAGCGTAGCGGGGGATCGGACTGAAGCTTTCTTT. Translated, it gives CASSVAGDRTEAFF.